The rows below give T cell receptor beta chains drawn from one sample of a study of beta chain features in type 1 diabetes. Using immunoSEQ multiplex PCR, the repertoire was profiled, and TCRdb retains in-frame clones only, with some absent. The sample shows roughly 350,000 clones, around 9.6% of them seen only once. The sample consisted of central memory CD4+ T cells from blood. These receptors were collected from a young man with type 1 diabetes. The CDR3 runs from the conserved cysteine through the conserved F or W. Fields, in order: J gene, V gene, D gene, clone size, CDR3 protein, CDR3 DNA. A D gene is named only where the DNA matches it firmly. Size values are once, few and many counts, or a class for expanded clones, and some rows have none.

TRBJ1-2 | TRBV6-5 | - | few | CASRVDNYGYTF | TGTGCCAGCAGGGTGGACAACTATGGCTACACCTTC
TRBJ2-7 | TRBV28 | - | - | CASEIGAGFSQYF | TGTGCCAGTGAGATTGGTGCGGGATTTAGCCAGTACTTC
TRBJ2-1 | TRBV10-3 | TRBD2 | few | CAITRTRGRSYNEQFF | TGTGCCATCACCAGGACCCGCGGGAGGTCCTACAATGAGCAGTTCTTC
TRBJ2-7 | TRBV9 | TRBD2 | few | CASSATSANYEQYF | TGTGCCAGCAGCGCAACTAGCGCTAACTACGAGCAGTACTTC
TRBJ2-7 | TRBV15 | TRBD2 | - | CATSYGGVSSYEQYF | TGTGCCACCAGCTATGGGGGGGTTAGCTCCTACGAGCAGTACTTC
TRBJ2-2 | TRBV28 | TRBD2 | - | CASSLWASGKTGELFF | TGTGCCAGCAGTTTATGGGCTAGCGGAAAAACCGGGGAGCTGTTTTTT
TRBJ1-1 | TRBV5-1 | TRBD1 | - | CASSLDGQGNTEAFF | TGCGCCAGCAGCTTGGACGGACAGGGGAACACTGAAGCTTTCTTT
TRBJ1-3 | TRBV30 | - | - | CAWTAGARGGNTIYF | TGTGCCTGGACTGCAGGGGCGAGGGGTGGAAACACCATATATTTT
TRBJ2-1 | TRBV6-1 | - | - | CASSEERFREQFF | TGTGCCAGCAGTGAAGAGCGGTTTCGGGAGCAGTTCTTC
TRBJ2-7 | TRBV28 | - | many | CASSIPSDSEAYEQYF | TGTGCCAGCAGTATACCCTCGGACAGCGAAGCCTACGAGCAGTACTTC
TRBJ2-7 | TRBV25-1 | - | few | CARGQGQSSYEQYF | TGTGCCAGGGGCCAGGGGCAGAGCTCCTACGAGCAGTACTTC
TRBJ2-1 | TRBV10-1 | TRBD1 | few | CASMPGQGNNEQFF | TGCGCCAGCATGCCGGGACAGGGTAACAATGAGCAGTTCTTC
TRBJ1-5 | TRBV19 | - | few | CASRLLTQWGHF | TGTGCCAGTCGGCTCTTGACCCAGTGGGGGCATTTT
TRBJ1-1 | TRBV19 | - | few | CASSMMDTEAFF | TGTGCCAGTAGTATGATGGACACTGAAGCTTTCTTT
TRBJ1-2 | TRBV7-3 | - | - | CASSLTPGGGYTF | TGTGCCAGCAGCTTAACCCCCGGTGGGGGCTACACCTTC
TRBJ1-5 | TRBV19 | - | few | CASSPTGGRGTNQPQHF | TGTGCCAGTAGTCCCACGGGAGGCAGGGGCACTAATCAGCCCCAGCATTTT
TRBJ2-6 | TRBV27 | - | - | CASSLERSSGANVLTF | TGTGCCAGCAGCCTAGAGCGGAGCTCTGGGGCCAACGTCCTGACTTTC
TRBJ2-3 | TRBV5-1 | - | few | CASSLRADTQYF | TGCGCCAGCAGCTTGAGGGCAGATACGCAGTATTTT
TRBJ2-1 | TRBV7-9 | - | many | CASSLPTNEQFF | TGTGCCAGCAGCTTACCTACTAATGAGCAGTTCTTC
TRBJ1-1 | TRBV19 | - | few | CASSIGPGTLNTEAFF | TGTGCCAGTAGTATAGGTCCCGGGACACTTAACACTGAAGCTTTCTTT
TRBJ2-5 | TRBV27 | TRBD1 | few | CASRPIDRGDSETQYF | TGTGCCAGCAGACCAATCGACAGGGGGGATTCGGAGACCCAGTACTTC
TRBJ2-3 | TRBV14 | TRBD2 | - | CASSQDLLAGIDTQYF | TGTGCCAGCAGCCAAGACTTGCTAGCGGGAATCGATACGCAGTATTTT
TRBJ1-1 | TRBV7-2 | TRBD1 | few | CASSSGGVVVEAFF | TGTGCCAGCAGTTCAGGGGGCGTCGTCGTTGAAGCTTTCTTT
TRBJ2-3 | TRBV6-1 | - | few | CASRGSTDTQYF | TGTGCCAGCAGGGGATCCACAGATACGCAGTATTTT
TRBJ2-2 | TRBV7-3 | TRBD2 | - | CASSLGTSGTGELFF | TGTGCCAGCAGCCTGGGGACTAGCGGGACCGGGGAGCTGTTTTTT
TRBJ2-5 | TRBV10-3 | - | many | CAISEIEGQETQYF | TGTGCCATCAGTGAGATTGAAGGGCAAGAGACCCAGTACTTC
TRBJ1-4 | TRBV2 | TRBD1 | - | CASRNPGQGYEKLFF | TGTGCCAGCAGAAACCCGGGACAGGGGTATGAAAAACTGTTTTTT
TRBJ1-2 | TRBV19 | TRBD1 | - | CASSRRTGGHGYTF | TGTGCCAGTAGTCGGCGGACAGGGGGACACGGCTACACCTTC
TRBJ1-2 | TRBV19 | - | few | CASRQQQGFYGYTF | TGTGCCAGTAGACAACAACAGGGCTTCTATGGCTACACCTTC
TRBJ2-1 | TRBV28 | - | - | CASLDRSSYNEQFF | TGTGCCAGCCTCGACAGGAGCTCCTACAATGAGCAGTTCTTC
TRBJ2-3 | TRBV4-1 | TRBD2 | - | CASRAGGSLTDTQYF | TGCGCCAGCAGGGCGGGAGGCTCGTTAACGGATACGCAGTATTTT
TRBJ2-6 | TRBV5-1 | - | - | CASSLGAAGANVLTF | TGCGCCAGCAGCTTGGGGGCGGCTGGGGCCAACGTCCTGACTTTC
TRBJ2-5 | TRBV29-1 | TRBD1 | - | CSVGNTGTGSPGTQYF | TGCAGCGTTGGGAATACCGGGACAGGGTCCCCGGGGACCCAGTACTTC